This T cell receptor (beta chain) is from a study of T cells after yellow fever vaccination. On this clonotype itself: Its cognate antigen is unknown.

TCRdb called the 5' RACE reads again in MiXCR, with one record for every CDR3 protein. The data contain 100,000 to 150,000 distinct CDR3 sequences, approximately 8.4% of them singletons. The study, taken as a whole, reports: Abundant clonotypes from the bulk population could contaminate FACS-sorted repertoires.

This clonotype was obtained from a man in his late teens or twenties who received the YFV17D yellow fever vaccine. Material: CD8+ T cells sorted from PBMCs, obtained on the day of the yellow fever booster vaccination.

CDR3 nucleotide sequence: TGTGCCAGCTCACCCAATGAACCGATTAGGACAGAGAGAAAGATTTCTGGAAACACCATATATTTT. Translating gives CASSPNEPIRTERKISGNTIYF. The V gene is TRBV18, the J gene TRBJ1-3, with D perhaps matching TRBD1 (6 bases). Between the trimmed V and J ends, which lost 3 bases and 1 base, there was a span of 31 bases. Germline loops: CDR1 KGHSH, CDR2 LQKENI. The CDR3 has 22 residues.